Listed below are T cell receptor beta chains from one sample, sequenced in a study of siplizumab effects on memory and regulatory T cells. Produced via immunoSEQ multiplex PCR; TCRdb's table is partial and in-frame only. The data show about 50,000 clones, with roughly 87% seen just once and around 0.3% held by the top ten. The source material was naive CD8+ T cells sorted from blood. All receptors come from a human donor in good health. CDR3s include the opening cysteine and the closing phenylalanine or tryptophan. The D gene is left open where the match is weak. Expanded clones get a size class; other rows say once, few or many, or leave the size out.

clone size	V gene	J gene	D gene	CDR3 DNA	CDR3 protein
-	TRBV6-5	TRBJ2-7	-	TGTGCCCACGCATGGGCAGGGGACAACGAGCAGTACTTC	CAHAWAGDNEQYF
few	TRBV27	TRBJ1-1	-	TGTGCCAGCAGTTTTTTTAGCACTGAAGCTTTCTTT	CASSFFSTEAFF
-	TRBV7-6	TRBJ1-1	-	TGTGCCAGCAGCGCGGGCTCTTCGAACACTGAAGCTTTCTTT	CASSAGSSNTEAFF
-	TRBV7-9	TRBJ2-3	TRBD1	TGTGCCAGCAGCCCAACCGGGACAGGGGATGTAGATACGCAGTATTTT	CASSPTGTGDVDTQYF
-	TRBV18	TRBJ1-2	TRBD1	TGTGCCAGCTCGTCCCCCAGGGGGACGACCGTCTATGGCTACACCTTC	CASSSPRGTTVYGYTF
-	TRBV2	TRBJ2-5	TRBD2	TGTGCCAGCAGTGGACTAGCGGAAGTTAACCGGGGAGAGACCCAGTACTTC	CASSGLAEVNRGETQYF
-	TRBV11-2	TRBJ2-7	-	TGTGCCAGCAGCCAGTACCTGGGGACTGTCGGTTACGAGCAGTACTTC	CASSQYLGTVGYEQYF
-	TRBV7-2	TRBJ1-1	-	TGTGCCAGCAGCTTTTCCTTCGGTCCCACCCGAGGCGCTGAAGCTTTCTTT	CASSFSFGPTRGAEAFF
-	TRBV27	TRBJ2-1	-	TGTGCCAGCAGTGAGGACCCGTCCTACAATGAGCAGTTCTTC	CASSEDPSYNEQFF
-	TRBV2	TRBJ2-7	-	TGTGCCAGCAAAAGTAGCGGATCTGTCTCCTACGAGCAGTACTTC	CASKSSGSVSYEQYF
-	TRBV11-2	TRBJ2-1	-	TGTGCCAGCAGCTATTCACAGGATTTGGGTGAGCAGTTCTTC	CASSYSQDLGEQFF
-	TRBV30	TRBJ2-5	TRBD1	TGTGCCTACGACAGGGACCAAGAGACCCAGTACTTC	CAYDRDQETQYF
-	TRBV7-8	TRBJ1-1	-	TGTGCCAGCAGCTTAGCACCAGGGAGCGTCACTGAAGCTTTCTTT	CASSLAPGSVTEAFF
-	TRBV7-7	TRBJ2-1	-	TGTGCCAGCAGCTTAGCCCCAGGGGGGGGCAATGAGCAGTTCTTC	CASSLAPGGGNEQFF
-	TRBV11-2	TRBJ1-4	TRBD1	TGTGCCAGCAGCTTAGATCTAATGTTCGGACAGGGGGCTGAAAAACTGTTTTTT	CASSLDLMFGQGAEKLFF
-	TRBV19	TRBJ2-3	-	TGTGCCAGTAGTATGGGTGGACACAGCACAGATACGCAGTATTTT	CASSMGGHSTDTQYF
once	TRBV27	TRBJ2-2	-	TGTGCCAGCAGTTTAGCTAATTTCGGGATCGGGGAGCTGTTTTTT	CASSLANFGIGELFF
-	TRBV4-1	TRBJ1-5	TRBD1	TGCGCCAGCAGCCAAGGAGGGGGCGCCGGTCAGCCCCAGCATTTT	CASSQGGGAGQPQHF
-	TRBV25-1	TRBJ1-2	TRBD1	TGTGCCAGCAGTTACGGGACAGGGGACGGCTACACCTTC	CASSYGTGDGYTF
-	TRBV5-5	TRBJ2-7	-	TGTGCCAGCAGCTTGGAGTGGTCCTACGAGCAGTACTTC	CASSLEWSYEQYF
-	TRBV7-9	TRBJ1-2	-	TGTGCCAGCAGCCAACACACAGGGACTGGCTACACCTTC	CASSQHTGTGYTF
-	TRBV5-1	TRBJ2-1	TRBD1	TGCGCCAGCAGCTTCGGACAGGGGGCCTACAATGAGCAGTTCTTC	CASSFGQGAYNEQFF
-	TRBV6-5	TRBJ2-5	-	TGTGCCAGCACCCCAGACCTCCAAGAGACCCAGTACTTC	CASTPDLQETQYF
-	TRBV9	TRBJ1-3	-	TGTGCCAGCAGCGACCGGGACTCTGGAAACACCATATATTTT	CASSDRDSGNTIYF
-	TRBV11-2	TRBJ1-1	-	TGTGCCAGCAGCTTAGGCGGGCTGAACACTGAAGCTTTCTTT	CASSLGGLNTEAFF
-	TRBV7-9	TRBJ2-7	TRBD2	TGTGCCAGCAGCTTAGGGCGGGAGGAGCAGTACTTC	CASSLGREEQYF
-	TRBV6-6	TRBJ2-7	-	TGTGCCAGCAGTTTAGACAGGTCCTACGAGCAGTACTTC	CASSLDRSYEQYF
-	TRBV7-9	TRBJ2-7	-	TGTGCCACCTCCCTGGGGGTCTACGAGCAGTACTTC	CATSLGVYEQYF
-	TRBV27	TRBJ2-7	-	TGTGCCAGCAGTTTCGCGGGACGAGCCTACGAGCAGTACTTC	CASSFAGRAYEQYF
few	TRBV19	TRBJ1-1	-	TGTGCCAGCCTAGCGGGGAACACTGAAGCTTTCTTT	CASLAGNTEAFF
-	TRBV7-2	TRBJ2-7	TRBD2	TGTGCCAGCAGCCGGACTAGCGGAAGCTCCTACGAGCAGTACTTC	CASSRTSGSSYEQYF
-	TRBV6-1	TRBJ2-5	-	TGTGCCAGCAGTGAAGTCAGCGCGGGGACCCAGTACTTC	CASSEVSAGTQYF
-	TRBV27	TRBJ2-3	TRBD1	TGTGCCAGCAGTTTCTCTCTGACAGGGGGTTTGTGGGATACGCAGTATTTT	CASSFSLTGGLWDTQYF
-	TRBV7-9	TRBJ2-7	TRBD1	TGTGCCAGCAGCCCAGGGACAGGGGACCTCATCGAGCAGTACTTC	CASSPGTGDLIEQYF
once	TRBV27	TRBJ2-7	-	TGTGCCAGCAGTTTAAGTTCCGGGAACTCCTACGAGCAGTACTTC	CASSLSSGNSYEQYF
-	TRBV27	TRBJ2-7	-	TGTGCCAGCAGTTTACCGGGTTCCGAGCAGTACTTC	CASSLPGSEQYF
-	TRBV5-1	TRBJ2-5	TRBD2	TGCGCCAGCAAACAAAGCGGGGGGGCATTAGAGACCCAGTACTTC	CASKQSGGALETQYF
-	TRBV5-1	TRBJ2-1	-	TGCGCCAGCAGCTTGGCCCCGGGAATCGATGAGCAGTTCTTC	CASSLAPGIDEQFF
once	TRBV14	TRBJ2-5	-	TGTGCCAGCAGCCCCATACGGGGGCGCGGGGAGACCCAGTACTTC	CASSPIRGRGETQYF
-	TRBV19	TRBJ2-1	-	TGTGCCAGTAGTAGCGGGAACTACAATGAGCAGTTCTTC	CASSSGNYNEQFF
-	TRBV5-6	TRBJ2-4	-	TGTGCCAGCAGCTTTTCATTGGAGGGGGGGAACATTCAGTACTTC	CASSFSLEGGNIQYF
-	TRBV5-4	TRBJ2-7	-	TGTGCCAGCAGCTTGGGTTACGAGCAGTACTTC	CASSLGYEQYF
-	TRBV30	TRBJ1-1	-	TGTGCCTGGGGAATGAACACTGAAGCTTTCTTT	CAWGMNTEAFF
-	TRBV5-1	TRBJ1-2	TRBD1	TGCGCCAGCAGCCCCTATGTCGACAGGGGACCTAACTATGGCTACACCTTC	CASSPYVDRGPNYGYTF
-	TRBV7-6	TRBJ1-5	-	TGTGCCAGCAGCTTAGGCCACAATCAGCCCCAGCATTTT	CASSLGHNQPQHF
-	TRBV19	TRBJ2-7	-	TGTGCCAGTAGTCCCGATTTCTACGAGCAGTACTTC	CASSPDFYEQYF
-	TRBV5-6	TRBJ2-2	TRBD1	TGTGCCAGCAGCGACCGGGACAGGAACACCGGGGAGCTGTTTTTT	CASSDRDRNTGELFF
-	TRBV5-1	TRBJ1-1	-	TGCGCCAGCAGCTTGGGAGGACCCTCTGAAGCTTTCTTT	CASSLGGPSEAFF